This T cell receptor beta chain was found in a study of CD8 T cells in Susac syndrome. CD8+ and CD4+ T cells circulating in blood were sequenced for TCR beta. Both CD4+ and CD8+ T cells were negatively isolated, and TEMRA cells underwent FACS enrichment. A word on this clonotype: Its antigen is not known.

The study, taken as a whole, reports: TCR sequencing and HLA analysis covered a relatively small number of individuals.

RNA, at about 0.5 to 1 ug, was reverse transcribed with random hexamers. Amplification of TCR beta CDR3 spanned 54 Vbeta and 13 Jbeta via immunoSEQ multiplex PCR. MiXCR, run by TCRdb on the immunoSEQ multiplex PCR reads, gives a single entry per CDR3 protein. This sample yields under 350,000 distinct CDR3 sequences, of which about 92% are seen a single time; over 0.065% belongs to the top ten. This CDR3 spans 13 amino acids. CDR1 and CDR2 (germline): MNHEY, SVGAGI. V was pared by 2 bases and J by 5 bases, with 7 bases between. The sample consisted of CD4+ T cells from PBMCs. The TCR was taken from a human donor with multiple sclerosis. The chain combines TRBV6-5 with TRBJ1-5; D uncertain. CDR3: CASSYAVDQPQHF. CDR3 sequence (DNA): TGTGCCAGCAGTTACGCGGTAGATCAGCCCCAGCATTTT.